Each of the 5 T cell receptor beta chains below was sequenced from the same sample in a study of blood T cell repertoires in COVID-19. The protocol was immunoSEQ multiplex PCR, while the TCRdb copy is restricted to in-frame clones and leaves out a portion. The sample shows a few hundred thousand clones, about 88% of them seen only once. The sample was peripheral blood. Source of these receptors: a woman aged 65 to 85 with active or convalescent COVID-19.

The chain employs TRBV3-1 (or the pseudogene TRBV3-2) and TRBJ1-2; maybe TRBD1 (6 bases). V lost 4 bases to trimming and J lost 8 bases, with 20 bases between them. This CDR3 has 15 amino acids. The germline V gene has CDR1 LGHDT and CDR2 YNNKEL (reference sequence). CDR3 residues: CASSPRIQGWGGYTF. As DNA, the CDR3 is TGTGCCAGCAGCCCACGGATACAGGGTTGGGGCGGCTACACCTTC.

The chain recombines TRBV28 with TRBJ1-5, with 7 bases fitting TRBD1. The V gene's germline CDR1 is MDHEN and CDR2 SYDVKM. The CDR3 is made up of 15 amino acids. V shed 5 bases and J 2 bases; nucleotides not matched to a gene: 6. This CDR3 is CASSRGGTGNQPQHF. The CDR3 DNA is TGTGCCAGCAGTCGGGGCGGGACAGGCAATCAGCCCCAGCATTTT.

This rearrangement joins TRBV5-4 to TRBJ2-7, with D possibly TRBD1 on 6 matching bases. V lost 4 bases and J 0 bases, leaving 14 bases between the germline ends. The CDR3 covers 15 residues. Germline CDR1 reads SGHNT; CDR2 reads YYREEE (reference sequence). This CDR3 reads CASSGGQRSSYEQYF. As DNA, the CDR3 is TGTGCCAGCAGCGGCGGACAGCGGAGCTCCTACGAGCAGTACTTC.

CDR3 residues: CASSEFRDRNTEAFF. Here the CDR3 DNA reads TGCGCCAGCAGTGAGTTCCGGGACAGGAACACTGAAGCTTTCTTT. V is TRBV10-1 and J is TRBJ1-1, with 7 bases lining up with TRBD1. The CDR3 sequence is 15 residues long. The junction had 3 bases not matched to a gene; V was cut back by 1 base and J by 1 base. Germline-derived CDR1 and CDR2 are WNHNN and SYGVQD (reference sequence).

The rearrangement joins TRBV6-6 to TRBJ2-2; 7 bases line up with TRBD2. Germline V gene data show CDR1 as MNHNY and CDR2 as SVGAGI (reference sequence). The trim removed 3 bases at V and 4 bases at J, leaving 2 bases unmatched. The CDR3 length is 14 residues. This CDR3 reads CASSYGEGTGELFF. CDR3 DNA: TGTGCCAGCAGTTATGGGGAGGGCACCGGGGAGCTGTTTTTT.